This entry lists 25 T cell receptor beta chains sequenced from one sample in a study of blood T cells in healthy people across ages. Together with a sample-barcoded 5' primer, a J-beta primer mix was included in a second PCR lasting about 6 to 12 cycles. TCRdb re-derived calls from the 5' RACE reads in MiXCR, one entry per CDR3 protein. This sample has 540,000 or so distinct CDR3 sequences, with 25% to 30% found just once. Sequenced sample: blood. These receptors all stem from a woman in her 70s in good health.

This clonotype appeared many times. Here the CDR3 DNA reads TGCAGCTCCTTGACAGGGGGCACCGGGGAGCTGTTTTTT. Translation: CSSLTGGTGELFF. The J gene is TRBJ2-2, the V gene TRBV29-1, with 9 bases aligning to TRBD1. With V trimmed by 8 bases and J by 4 bases, 5 bases remained unmatched. CDR3 size: 13 residues. Germline CDR1 is SQVTM and CDR2 is ANQGSEA.

On this clonotype: A junction end diverges from the germline sequence, so it may reflect a read error. The rearrangement links TRBV7-2 to TRBJ2-1, with D unresolved. Germline CDR1 reads SGHTA; CDR2 reads FQGNSA. CDR3 length: 16 amino acids. CDR3 sequence reads: CASGLSRSLSYNEQFF. DNA of the CDR3: TGTGCCAGCGGCTTAAGCAGAAGCCTCTCCTACAATGAGCAGTTCTTC.

This clonotype has a handful of counts. One junction end disagrees with the germline gene, perhaps due to a read error. The chain recombines TRBV12-5 with TRBJ1-5, with 7 bases matching TRBD1. The V gene's germline CDR1 is LGHNT and CDR2 FRNRAP. This CDR3 region has 13 residues. The CDR3 spells CASAGGGNQPRHF. CDR3 nucleotide sequence: TGTGCTAGTGCCGGAGGGGGCAATCAGCCCCGGCATTTT.

The chain recombines TRBV6-2 or TRBV6-3 with TRBJ2-5; D perhaps matches TRBD1 (5 bases). This CDR3 has 12 amino acids. Trimming pared 10 bases from V and 6 bases from J, leaving 15 bases between. Germline lookup yields CDR1 MNHEY and CDR2 SVGEGT. The CDR3 here is CATTRVGQTQYF. For the CDR3, the DNA is TGTGCCACCACCCGGGTGGGGCAGACCCAGTACTTC.

This clonotype was observed a handful of times. J is TRBJ2-5 and V is TRBV7-2; D call uncertain. There are 16 residues in the CDR3. V was clipped by 3 bases and J by 7 bases, with 21 bases between them. CDR1 SGHTA and CDR2 FQGNSA come from the germline V gene. CDR3 loop: CASSLEDTFNRVTQYF. For the CDR3, the DNA is TGTGCCAGCAGCTTGGAAGACACTTTTAACCGTGTGACCCAGTACTTC.

There are a few counts of this clonotype. The chain links TRBV20-1 to TRBJ2-2; no clear D gene. Germline V gene lookup returns CDR1 DFQATT and CDR2 SNEGSKA (reference sequence). The CDR3 is 13 residues long. V lost 5 bases, J lost 2 bases, and 9 bases lay in between. CDR3: CSASQVNTGELFF. CDR3 in DNA: TGCAGTGCTTCTCAGGTTAACACCGGGGAGCTGTTTTTT.

The chain carries TRBV5-5 and TRBJ1-1, with D possibly being TRBD1 (6 bases). Trimming took 9 bases from V and 2 from J, leaving 17 bases between them. Germline lookup yields CDR1 SGHKS and CDR2 YYEKEE (reference sequence). This CDR3 comprises 14 residues. This CDR3 reads CATQRGAGNTEAFF. In DNA form, the CDR3 reads TGTGCCACCCAACGGGGGGCGGGAAACACTGAAGCTTTCTTT.

This chain uses TRBV20-1 with TRBJ1-2, with 8 nucleotides matching TRBD1. This CDR3 comprises 13 residues. The junction had 2 bases not matched to a gene; V was cut back by 5 bases and J by 0 bases. Germline V gene data show CDR1 as DFQATT and CDR2 as SNEGSKA (reference sequence). The CDR3 DNA reads as TGCAGTGCTCCAGGGGGCGCTAACTATGGCTACACCTTC. Amino acids: CSAPGGANYGYTF.

In its sample, this clonotype was seen a few times. V usage is TRBV29-1 and J usage is TRBJ2-1; unclear D gene. The CDR3 covers 12 residues. Trimming took off 4 bases at V and 2 bases at J, with 6 bases between the two ends. Germline-derived CDR1 and CDR2 are SQVTM and ANQGSEA. Here the CDR3 DNA reads TGCAGCGTTGCTGTGACCTACAATGAGCAGTTCTTC. It translates to CSVAVTYNEQFF.

The rearrangement uses TRBV25-1 and TRBJ1-6, with 9 bases fitting TRBD1. Unmatched junction bases numbered 4, after V lost 4 bases and J lost 9 bases. Germline V lookup: CDR1 MGHDK, CDR2 SYGVNS. CDR3 length: 14 amino acids. The CDR3 region is CASSVTGGSSPLHF. The CDR3 DNA reads TGTGCCAGCAGTGTCACAGGGGGCAGTTCACCCCTCCACTTT.

This clonotype was found a few times. J is TRBJ2-5 and V is TRBV14, with D possibly called TRBD1 or TRBD2 (5 bases each). The CDR3 sequence is 13 residues long. Looked up from germline, CDR1 is SGHDN and CDR2 is FVKESK. The V and J ends lost 4 bases and 5 bases respectively, with 11 bases between them. DNA of the CDR3: TGTGCCAGCAGCCGTAACAGGAGGGAGACCCAGTACTTC. Translating gives CASSRNRRETQYF. The complete variable domain, with remaining parts taken from reference TRBV14 and TRBJ2-5, reads EAGVTQFPSHSVIEKGQTVTLRCDPISGHDNLYWYRRVMGKEIKFLLHFVKESKQDESGMPNNRFLAERTGGTYSTLKVQPAELEDSGVYFCASSRNRRETQYFGPGTRLLVL.

The V call is TRBV5-1, the J call TRBJ2-1; tentative D call: TRBD2 (5 bases). The germline V and J ends were trimmed by 4 bases and 6 bases, with 14 bases remaining between them. Germline V gene lookup returns CDR1 SGHRS and CDR2 YFSETQ. The CDR3 is made up of 14 amino acids. CDR3 DNA sequence: TGCGCCAGCAGCCTCGGGAATGCGCGCAATGAGCAGTTCTTC. Translating gives CASSLGNARNEQFF.

This clonotype was counted between two and nine times. V is TRBV7-2 and J is TRBJ1-6; weak D call: TRBD1 (6 bases). The CDR3 is 14 amino acids. V lost 4 bases, J lost 6 bases, and 10 bases lay in between. CDR1 and CDR2 (germline): SGHTA, FQGNSA. The DNA of the CDR3 is TGTGCCAGCAGCTGGGCAGGGGTTAATTCACCCCTCCACTTT. This codes for CASSWAGVNSPLHF. Full variable domain (missing parts from reference TRBV7-2 and TRBJ1-6): GAGVSQSPSNKVTEKGKDVELRCDPISGHTALYWYRQSLGQGLEFLIYFQGNSAPDKSGLPSDRFSAERTGGSVSTLTIQRTQQEDSAVYLCASSWAGVNSPLHFGNGTRLTVT.

This clonotype was seen a handful of times. This chain connects TRBV7-2 to TRBJ1-2; D call uncertain. V lost 2 bases and J lost 3, with 7 bases in between. Germline V gives CDR1 SGHTA, CDR2 FQGNSA. The CDR3 is made up of 13 amino acids. CDR3 nucleotides: TGTGCCAGCAGCTTATATGACCACTATGGCTACACCTTC. The encoded protein is CASSLYDHYGYTF.

V and J are TRBV5-1 and TRBJ2-6; possible D gene TRBD2, 6 bases. Germline assignment: CDR1 SGHRS and CDR2 YFSETQ. Trimming cost V 3 bases and J 0 bases, with 10 bases left between them. The CDR3 loop spans 16 amino acids. The CDR3 reads CASSSGLSSGANVLTF. The DNA of the CDR3 is TGCGCCAGCAGCTCGGGACTTAGCTCTGGGGCCAACGTCCTGACTTTC. Drawing the rest from reference TRBV5-1 and TRBJ2-6, the complete variable domain is KAGVTQTPRYLIKTRGQQVTLSCSPISGHRSVSWYQQTPGQGLQFLFEYFSETQRNKGNFPGRFSGRQFSNSRSEMNVSTLELGDSALYLCASSSGLSSGANVLTFGAGSRLTVL.

This clonotype was seen at least ten times. In DNA form, the CDR3 reads TGTGCCAGCAGCCCCCAGAGTAGCCAAGAGACCCAGTACTTC. Amino acid sequence: CASSPQSSQETQYF. This chain connects TRBV7-2 to TRBJ2-5; D is unclear. This CDR3 spans 14 amino acids. With 5 bases removed from V and 1 base from J, the gap between germline ends came to 11 bases. The germline CDR1 and CDR2 sequences are SGHTA and FQGNSA. The full variable domain, with the rest looked up from reference TRBV7-2 and TRBJ2-5, is GAGVSQSPSNKVTEKGKDVELRCDPISGHTALYWYRQSLGQGLEFLIYFQGNSAPDKSGLPSDRFSAERTGGSVSTLTIQRTQQEDSAVYLCASSPQSSQETQYFGPGTRLLVL.

As to this clonotype: At one end the junction does not follow the germline gene, possibly because of a read error. The chain couples TRBV7-9 to TRBJ1-5, with 8 bases aligning to TRBD1. The CDR3 length is 15 residues. The germline gives CDR1 SEHNR, CDR2 FQNEAQ (reference sequence). This CDR3 reads CVSSRDRGSNQPQHF. CDR3 nucleotide sequence: TGTGTCAGCAGCCGCGACAGGGGTAGCAATCAGCCCCAGCATTTT.

This clonotype was counted only a few times. The gene calls are TRBV2 and TRBJ2-2; D may be TRBD1 or TRBD2 (5 bases each). Germline CDR1 reads SNHLY; CDR2 reads FYNNEI. The CDR3 extends over 14 amino acids. Trimming left V 10 bases short and J 3 bases short, with 15 bases between. The CDR3 region is CATRGEGDTGELFF. CDR3 nucleotides: TGTGCCACTAGAGGGGAAGGCGACACCGGGGAGCTGTTTTTT.

The chain joins TRBV7-7 to TRBJ2-5; 8 positions match TRBD2. V gave up 5 bases and J gave up 5 bases; unmatched junction bases: 7. The CDR3 covers 14 residues. Germline V gene lookup returns CDR1 SSHAT and CDR2 FNYEAQ (reference sequence). The CDR3 is CASSGSRGGETQYF. The CDR3 nucleotides are TGTGCCAGCAGCGGGAGTCGCGGGGGGGAGACCCAGTACTTC.

The V gene is TRBV12-3 or TRBV12-4, the J gene TRBJ1-1, with D maybe TRBD1 (5 bases). The CDR3 sequence is 12 residues long. The germline V and J ends were trimmed by 3 bases and 8 bases, with 10 bases remaining between them. The CDR3 sequence: CASSFNSGEAFF. The DNA for the CDR3 is TGTGCCAGCAGTTTCAATTCAGGGGAAGCTTTCTTT.

V and J are TRBV5-5 and TRBJ1-5; TRBD1 aligns across 8 bases. The length of the CDR3 is 15 residues. Germline V gene lookup returns CDR1 SGHKS and CDR2 YYEKEE (reference sequence). V shed 4 bases, J shed 4 bases, and the junction held 7 bases outside the gene matches. The chain's CDR3 is CASSEEGQGNQPQHF. CDR3 bases: TGTGCCAGCAGCGAGGAAGGACAGGGTAATCAGCCCCAGCATTTT.

The chain joins TRBV20-1 to TRBJ1-1; unclear D gene. The CDR3 length is 10 residues. V was cut by 6 bases and J by 8 bases, with 10 bases left in between. The germline V gene encodes CDR1 DFQATT and CDR2 SNEGSKA (reference sequence). The CDR3 loop is CSAVFLEAFF. The DNA for the CDR3 is TGCAGTGCAGTATTCCTGGAAGCTTTCTTT.

The chain joins TRBV20-1 to TRBJ2-5; TRBD2 matches 9 bases. With V trimmed by 3 bases and J by 3 bases, 5 bases remained unmatched. The CDR3 spans 14 residues. CDR1 DFQATT and CDR2 SNEGSKA come from the germline V gene (reference sequence). The CDR3 sequence: CSASGGGVKETQYF. DNA for the CDR3: TGCAGTGCTAGCGGCGGGGGGGTTAAAGAGACCCAGTACTTC.

J is TRBJ1-1 and V is TRBV4-2; D ambiguous. The germline V and J ends were trimmed by 3 bases and 0 bases, with 14 bases remaining between them. CDR1 and CDR2 from the germline V gene are LGHNA and YNFKEQ. The CDR3 loop spans 16 amino acids. The CDR3 bases are TGTGCCAGCAGCCATAAGGGAGCGGTTATGAACACTGAAGCTTTCTTT. Its protein product is CASSHKGAVMNTEAFF.

The V and J genes are TRBV6-5 and TRBJ2-5, with TRBD2 matching over 8 bases. TRBJ2-1 matches the DNA end more closely, so the J call is doubtful. Germline CDR1 is MNHEY and CDR2 is SVGAGI. This CDR3 is 13 amino acids long. The CDR3 sequence is CASTRSGSHRQFF. The CDR3 DNA reads as TGTGCCAGCACCCGCAGCGGGAGCCATCGACAGTTCTTC.